Sequencing of this T cell receptor (beta chain) was carried out in a study of blood T cell repertoires in COVID-19. Across the whole study: The analysed material was cDNA or gDNA that came from T cells, B-cell-depleted T cells, or PBMCs.

As processed by the authors: Amplification from reference gene primers served as the basis for estimated nucleated cell counts. Using immunoSEQ multiplex PCR, the repertoire was profiled, and TCRdb retains in-frame clones only, with some absent. The V and J calls and clone size come from that table; D and trimming were worked out from the DNA. The repertoire has 300,000 to 500,000 clones, around 87% of them found once; the top ten carry about 0.89%. The age range of participants was about 18 to 100 years, with residence in about two dozen US areas. Participants had their cohort set by participant-reported clinical history. Per germline, CDR1 SGHKS and CDR2 YYEKEE (reference sequence). Trimming took off 4 bases at V and 4 bases at J, with 11 bases between the two ends. The length of the CDR3 is 13 residues.

The specimen sequenced was PBMCs or T cells enriched from blood (not recorded which). The sequence was collected from a woman younger than 45 with acute COVID-19. The rearrangement uses TRBV5-5 and TRBJ1-1, with D possibly TRBD1 on 6 matching bases. The CDR3 DNA follows: TGTGCCAGCAGCCGAGACAGGACCACTGAAGCTTTCTTT. Amino acid sequence: CASSRDRTTEAFF.